The entry that follows covers one T cell receptor beta chain sequence. Its antigen is still unknown. A much larger clone differs by one base, so this may be a read error. CDR3 length equals 15 residues. CDR1 is SGHRS, CDR2 YFSETQ, per germline. V was clipped by 3 bases and J by 6 bases; unmatched bases: 9. This entry is derived from a study of T cells in Graves' hyperthyroidism and ophthalmopathy. Overall study results and limits: Before onset, by a median of approximately 6.2 months, the model predicted ophthalmopathy.

Not enrolled were patients with uncontrolled infection, other autoimmune disease, pregnancy or lactation. Each 10 ml fresh peripheral blood draw supplied the PBMCs. Amplification of TCR beta CDR3 regions was performed using RNA transcripts as template. An initial round of RT-PCR targeting the TCR CDR3 relied on the HTBI primer set. TCRdb re-called the multiplex PCR reads with MiXCR, one entry per CDR3 protein. The table records fewer than 400,000 distinct CDR3 sequences, approximately 14% of them present only once. This TCR derives from a woman younger than 30 with Graves' hyperthyroidism that later progressed to Graves' ophthalmopathy. The chain employs TRBV5-1 and TRBJ2-1, with 7 bases aligning to TRBD1. The source material was blood. The CDR3 DNA sequence: TGCGCCAGCAGCTCGAGGGCAGGGGGTTTCAATGAGCAGTTCTTC. This sequence encodes CASSSRAGGFNEQFF.